The clone carrying this T cell receptor (beta chain) has at least ten counts. The source of the sample is a study of spatial heterogeneity in lung cancer. Germline assignment: CDR1 SGHTA and CDR2 FQGTGA. The V segment lost 5 bases and the J segment 4 bases; nucleotides outside the gene matches: 8. The CDR3 length is 15 residues. TCRdb called the 5' RACE reads again in MiXCR, with one record for every CDR3 protein. In the table there are 5,000 to 5,500 distinct CDR3 sequences, 4% to 5.5% of which are singletons. The time point is: sample taken at primary tumor resection. Donors were under 90 untreated early-stage non-small cell lung cancer patients. In each case, whole RNA from tumor, nontumor lung or frozen PBMC was sequenced unsorted.

The specimen comprised normal lung tissue next to the tumor, sampled at surgery. The receptor's source is a female donor with early-stage non-small cell lung cancer. The V and J genes are TRBV7-3 and TRBJ2-5; 9 bases are shared with TRBD2. In DNA form, the CDR3 reads TGTGCCAGCAGCCATAGCGGGAGTGAAGCAGAGACCCAGTACTTC. Amino acids: CASSHSGSEAETQYF.